This TCR beta chain was sequenced in a study of regulatory T cells in long-lasting Graves disease. Study-wide context: Graves' patients, newly diagnosed, had taken antithyroid drugs under 3 months. General observations from the study: A greater number of public clonotypes (under 3,000) was shared by persistent patients than by new patients (just over 950). Persistent Graves' cases showed lower TCR diversity than newly diagnosed cases.

For TCR beta, libraries came from iRepertoire HTBI primers and Arm-PCR of CDR3 regions. Each CDR3 protein gets one entry after TCRdb re-called the multiplex PCR reads with MiXCR. Of hundreds of thousands of distinct CDR3 sequences listed, less than 20% are singletons. Sample time point: newly diagnosed GD, antithyroid drugs for less than 3 months. Making the TCR library involved RNA that had been extracted from PBMCs. This clonotype was observed a few times. Its antigen is unknown. V lost 5 bases and J 7 bases, leaving 14 bases between the germline ends. This CDR3 is 13 amino acids long. The chain carries TRBV12-3 or TRBV12-4 and TRBJ1-1, with TRBD1 as a possible D gene (5 bases). The input for sequencing was peripheral blood mononuclear cells (PBMCs), taken at new diagnosis, from a patient treated with antithyroid drugs. This TCR came from a female donor with Graves disease. The CDR3 region has the DNA TGTGCCAGCAGTCAGACAGACCCGGGTGAAGCTTTCTTT. Translated: CASSQTDPGEAFF.